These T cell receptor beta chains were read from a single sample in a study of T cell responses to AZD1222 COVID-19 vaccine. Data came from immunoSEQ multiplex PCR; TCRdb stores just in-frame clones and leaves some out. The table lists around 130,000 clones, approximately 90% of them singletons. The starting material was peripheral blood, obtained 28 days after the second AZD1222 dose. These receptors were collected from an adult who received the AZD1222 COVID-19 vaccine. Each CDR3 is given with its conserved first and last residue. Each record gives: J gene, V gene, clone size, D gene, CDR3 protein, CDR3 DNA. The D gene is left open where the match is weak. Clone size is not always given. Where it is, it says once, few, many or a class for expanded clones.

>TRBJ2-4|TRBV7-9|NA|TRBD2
CASSLDQSPGGTKNIQYF
TGTGCCAGCAGCTTAGATCAATCCCCGGGGGGAACCAAAAACATTCAGTACTTC
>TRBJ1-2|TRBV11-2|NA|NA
CASSGDPGGYTF
TGTGCCAGCAGCGGCGACCCGGGGGGCTACACCTTC
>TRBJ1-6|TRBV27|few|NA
CASSLGIYNSPLHF
TGTGCCAGCAGTTTAGGGATCTATAATTCACCCCTCCACTTT
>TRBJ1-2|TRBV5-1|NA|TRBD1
CASSLSAGGYGYTF
TGCGCCAGCAGCTTGAGTGCAGGGGGTTATGGCTACACCTTC
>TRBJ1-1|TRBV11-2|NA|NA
CASSLDGLLNTEAFF
TGTGCCAGCAGCTTAGATGGGCTTTTGAACACTGAAGCTTTCTTT
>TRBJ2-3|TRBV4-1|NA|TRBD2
CASSQPPLLAGQTPTRDTQYF
TGCGCCAGCAGCCAACCACCGTTACTAGCGGGACAAACCCCTACCCGAGATACGCAGTATTTT
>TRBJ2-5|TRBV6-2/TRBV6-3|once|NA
CASSSPALGRETQYF
TGTGCCAGCAGTTCCCCGGCTTTGGGTAGGGAGACCCAGTACTTC
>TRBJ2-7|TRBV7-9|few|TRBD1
CASRRQGAYEQYF
TGTGCCAGCAGAAGACAGGGGGCCTACGAGCAGTACTTC
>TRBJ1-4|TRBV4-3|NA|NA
CASSRMGGTATNEKLFF
TGCGCCAGCAGCCGAATGGGAGGGACGGCAACTAATGAAAAACTGTTTTTT
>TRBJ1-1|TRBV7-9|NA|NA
CASSSPDRNTEAFF
TGTGCCAGCAGCTCACCCGATCGGAACACTGAAGCTTTCTTT
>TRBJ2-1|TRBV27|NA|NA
CASGRQDNYNEQFF
TGTGCCAGTGGTCGACAGGATAACTACAATGAGCAGTTCTTC
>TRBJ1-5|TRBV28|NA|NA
CASTGAFRGNQPQHF
TGTGCCAGCACAGGGGCCTTTAGAGGCAATCAGCCCCAGCATTTT
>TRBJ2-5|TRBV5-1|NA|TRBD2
CASSLAPGGGPQETQYF
TGCGCCAGCAGCTTGGCCCCCGGGGGGGGGCCACAAGAGACCCAGTACTTC
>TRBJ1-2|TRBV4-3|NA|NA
CASSQVSRGPGYTF
TGCGCCAGCAGCCAAGTTTCCCGGGGGCCCGGCTACACCTTC
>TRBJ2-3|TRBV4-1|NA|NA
CASSQPRADTQYF
TGCGCCAGCAGCCAACCTAGGGCAGATACGCAGTATTTT
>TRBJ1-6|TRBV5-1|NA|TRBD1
CASAEVGDSNSPLHF
TGCGCCAGCGCCGAAGTGGGGGACAGTAATTCACCCCTCCACTTT
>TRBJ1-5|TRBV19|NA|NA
CASTPWGGRMPQHF
TGTGCCAGTACCCCGTGGGGGGGGAGGATGCCCCAGCATTTT
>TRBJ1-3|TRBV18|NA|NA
CASSPPGGNTIYF
TGTGCCAGCTCACCCCCTGGGGGAAACACCATATATTTT
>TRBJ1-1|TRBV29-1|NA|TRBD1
CSVRGQGNTEAFF
TGCAGCGTCCGAGGACAGGGGAACACTGAAGCTTTCTTT
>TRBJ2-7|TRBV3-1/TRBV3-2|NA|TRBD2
CASSQGGRPSYEQYF
TGTGCCAGCAGCCAGGGCGGGAGGCCCTCCTACGAGCAGTACTTC
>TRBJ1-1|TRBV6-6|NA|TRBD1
CASSDRGTGRTEAFF
TGTGCCAGCAGTGACCGGGGGACAGGGCGAACTGAAGCTTTCTTT